The next 14 T cell receptor beta chains were all read from a single sample in a study of OX40 agonist ivuxolimab in advanced cancers. Some clones are missing from TCRdb's copy, which holds only in-frame ones; the method was immunoSEQ multiplex PCR. This sample has tens of thousands of clones, with about 90% found just once. The sample in question was CD4+ or CD8+ T cells sorted from blood, obtained in a trial of the OX40 agonist ivuxolimab. These receptors all come from an adult with an advanced solid tumor such as melanoma, head and neck, liver or kidney cancer.

The chain links TRBV6-1 to TRBJ2-1, with D possibly called TRBD1 or TRBD2 (5 bases each). The germline gives CDR1 MNHNS, CDR2 SASEGT. CDR3 size: 12 residues. Trimming cost V 2 bases and J 10 bases, with 9 bases left between them. Here the CDR3 DNA reads TGTGCCAGCAGTGAATACGGGACCGAGCAGTTCTTC. Translated: CASSEYGTEQFF.

This sequence joins TRBV5-5 and TRBJ2-1; 10 positions match TRBD2. Germline V gene sequence: CDR1 SGHKS, CDR2 YYEKEE (reference sequence). V lost 2 bases to trimming and J lost 9 bases; unmatched junction nucleotides: 14. The CDR3 covers 17 residues. For the CDR3, the DNA is TGTGCCAGCAGCTTTACCGCCGGGACTAGCGAAGTACTTGAGCAGTTCTTC. Translation: CASSFTAGTSEVLEQFF.

With regard to this clone: In the same sample, other DNA sequences code for this CDR3. This sequence joins TRBV6-5 and TRBJ2-7; maybe TRBD1 (6 bases). The CDR3 contains 13 residues. V was clipped by 0 bases and J by 4 bases, with 7 bases between them. Germline assignment: CDR1 MNHEY and CDR2 SVGAGI. The CDR3 sequence: CASSYSRGYEQYF. CDR3 nucleotide sequence: TGTGCCAGCAGTTACTCGAGGGGGTACGAGCAGTACTTC.

V is TRBV7-9 and J is TRBJ2-7; TRBD1 aligns across 9 bases. V was clipped by 1 base and J by 7 bases; unmatched bases: 5. Germline V gene lookup returns CDR1 SEHNR and CDR2 FQNEAQ (reference sequence). The CDR3 runs 14 residues. In DNA, the CDR3 is TGTGCCAGCAGCTTAGAGGAGGGACAGGGAGAGCAGTACTTC. Its translation: CASSLEEGQGEQYF.

The rearrangement uses TRBV7-9 and TRBJ2-1; the D is unclear. V was shortened by 5 bases and J by 6 bases, with 11 bases between the two germline ends. This CDR3 spans 13 amino acids. Germline CDR1 and CDR2: SEHNR and FQNEAQ (reference sequence). CDR3 nucleotide sequence: TGTGCCAGCAGCCCCAAAAGAGGCAATGAGCAGTTCTTC. Residues: CASSPKRGNEQFF.

V usage is TRBV6-4 and J usage is TRBJ2-7; D ambiguous. V lost 10 bases and J lost 2, with 12 bases in between. CDR3 length equals 12 residues. CDR1 is MRHNA, CDR2 SNTAGT, per germline. This CDR3 is CATPAGPYEQYF. The CDR3 DNA reads TGTGCCACGCCGGCTGGACCCTACGAGCAGTACTTC.

The chain has TRBV19 and TRBJ2-1; 9 bases are a match to TRBD2. The junction had 5 bases not matched to a gene; V was cut back by 6 bases and J by 2 bases. The CDR3 has 15 amino acids. CDR1 is LNHDA, CDR2 SQIVND, per germline (reference sequence). This CDR3 reads CASRKGGRAYNEQFF. The CDR3 DNA is TGTGCCAGTAGGAAGGGCGGGAGGGCCTACAATGAGCAGTTCTTC.

The chain carries TRBV10-3 and TRBJ2-2; 7 bases line up with TRBD1. The germline V gene has CDR1 ENHRY and CDR2 SYGVKD. With V trimmed by 7 bases and J by 1 base, 3 bases remained unmatched. CDR3 length equals 14 residues. CDR3 region: CAIKQGENTGELFF. In DNA, the CDR3 is TGTGCCATCAAGCAGGGGGAGAACACCGGGGAGCTGTTTTTT.

The rearrangement uses TRBV4-1 and TRBJ2-3; the match to TRBD1 covers 10 bases. Germline V gives CDR1 MGHRA, CDR2 YSYEKL. This CDR3 comprises 17 residues. V gave up 3 bases and J gave up 2 bases; unmatched junction bases: 8. CDR3 amino acids: CASSHLPGTGDTDTQYF. CDR3 DNA sequence: TGCGCCAGCAGCCACCTGCCCGGGACAGGGGACACAGATACGCAGTATTTT.

The V call is TRBV18, the J call TRBJ2-5, with D possibly being TRBD2 (6 bases). This CDR3 comprises 17 residues. Looked up from germline, CDR1 is KGHSH and CDR2 is LQKENI. Trimming took off 3 bases at V and 7 bases at J, with 24 bases between the two ends. The CDR3 DNA sequence: TGTGCCAGCTCACCTAACGACCAGCGGGTACCAAGTGGGACCCAGTACTTC. This encodes CASSPNDQRVPSGTQYF.

This clone was observed a few times. Other DNA sequences in the same sample also yield this CDR3. This rearrangement joins TRBV7-2 to TRBJ2-7; D unclear. V was cut by 2 bases and J by 3 bases, with 2 bases left in between. Germline V lookup: CDR1 SGHTA, CDR2 FQGNSA. This CDR3 has 11 residues. Here the CDR3 reads CASSLSYEQYF. The CDR3 DNA sequence: TGTGCCAGCAGCTTAAGCTACGAGCAGTACTTC.

The chain joins TRBV28 to TRBJ1-1; TRBD1 is a possible D gene (6 bases). The CDR3 loop spans 15 amino acids. Germline V lookup: CDR1 MDHEN, CDR2 SYDVKM. V gave up 5 bases and J gave up 4 bases, with 17 bases separating them. CDR3 sequence reads: CASSINRVLTTEAFF. The CDR3 DNA reads as TGTGCCAGCAGTATCAACAGGGTTTTAACCACTGAAGCTTTCTTT. The whole variable domain, filled in from reference TRBV28 and TRBJ1-1, reads DVKVTQSSRYLVKRTGEKVFLECVQDMDHENMFWYRQDPGLGLRLIYFSYDVKMKEKGDIPEGYSVSREKKERFSLILESASTNQTSMYLCASSINRVLTTEAFFGQGTRLTVV.

The rearrangement joins TRBV7-9 to TRBJ1-2; tentative D call: TRBD1 (5 bases). Germline V gives CDR1 SEHNR, CDR2 FQNEAQ (reference sequence). The CDR3 covers 14 residues. V gave up 3 bases and J gave up 4 bases, with 12 bases separating them. The CDR3 nucleotides read TGTGCCAGCAGCTTGGGCGGGGCTAGCTATGGCTACACCTTC. Amino acid sequence: CASSLGGASYGYTF.

The gene calls are TRBV2 and TRBJ2-7; the D is unclear. Germline CDR1 SNHLY, CDR2 FYNNEI. Trimming removed 2 bases at V and 3 bases at J, with 5 bases between. This CDR3 contains 12 residues. The CDR3 coding sequence is TGTGCCAGCAGTGAAACTTACTACGAGCAGTACTTC. Its protein product is CASSETYYEQYF.